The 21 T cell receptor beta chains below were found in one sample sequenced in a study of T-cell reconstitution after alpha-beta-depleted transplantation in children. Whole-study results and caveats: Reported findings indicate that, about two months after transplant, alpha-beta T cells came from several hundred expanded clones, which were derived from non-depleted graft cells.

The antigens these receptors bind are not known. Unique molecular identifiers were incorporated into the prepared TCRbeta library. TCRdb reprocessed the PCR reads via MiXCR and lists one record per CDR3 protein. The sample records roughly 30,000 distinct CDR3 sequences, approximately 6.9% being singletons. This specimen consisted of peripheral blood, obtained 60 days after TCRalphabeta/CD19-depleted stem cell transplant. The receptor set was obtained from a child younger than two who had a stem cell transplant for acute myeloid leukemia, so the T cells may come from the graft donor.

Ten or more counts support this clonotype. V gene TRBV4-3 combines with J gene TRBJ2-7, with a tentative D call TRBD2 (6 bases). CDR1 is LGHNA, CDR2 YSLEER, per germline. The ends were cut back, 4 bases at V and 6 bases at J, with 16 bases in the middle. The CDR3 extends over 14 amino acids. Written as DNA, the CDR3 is TGCGCCAGCAGCCCATCTCCGGGGGTCGCCGAGCAGTACTTC. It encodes CASSPSPGVAEQYF.

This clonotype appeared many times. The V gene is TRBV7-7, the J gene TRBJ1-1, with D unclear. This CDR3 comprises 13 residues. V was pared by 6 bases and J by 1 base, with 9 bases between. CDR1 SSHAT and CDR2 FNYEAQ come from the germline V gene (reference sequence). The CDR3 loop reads CASSHGKNTEAFF. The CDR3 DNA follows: TGTGCCAGCAGTCATGGGAAGAACACTGAAGCTTTCTTT. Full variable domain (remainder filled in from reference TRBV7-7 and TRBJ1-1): GAGVSQSPRYKVTKRGQDVTLRCDPISSHATLYWYQQALGQGPEFLTYFNYEAQPDKSGLPSDRFSAERPEGSISTLTIQRTEQRDSAMYRCASSHGKNTEAFFGQGTRLTVV.

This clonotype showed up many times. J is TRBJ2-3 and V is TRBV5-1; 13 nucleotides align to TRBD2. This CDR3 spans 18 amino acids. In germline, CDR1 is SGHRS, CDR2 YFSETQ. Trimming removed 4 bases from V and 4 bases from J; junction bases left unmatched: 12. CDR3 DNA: TGCGCCAGCAGCACCCGGGGACTAGCGGGGTCCAAGCCAGATACGCAGTATTTT. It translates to CASSTRGLAGSKPDTQYF. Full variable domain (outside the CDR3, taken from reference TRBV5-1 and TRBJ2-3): KAGVTQTPRYLIKTRGQQVTLSCSPISGHRSVSWYQQTPGQGLQFLFEYFSETQRNKGNFPGRFSGRQFSNSRSEMNVSTLELGDSALYLCASSTRGLAGSKPDTQYFGPGTRLTVL.

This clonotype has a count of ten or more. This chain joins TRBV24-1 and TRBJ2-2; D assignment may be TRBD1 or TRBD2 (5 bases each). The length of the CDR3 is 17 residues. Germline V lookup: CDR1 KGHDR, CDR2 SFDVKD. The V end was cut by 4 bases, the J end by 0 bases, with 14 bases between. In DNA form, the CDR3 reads TGTGCCACCAGTGACCCGGGACCTCGGCCGAACACCGGGGAGCTGTTTTTT. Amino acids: CATSDPGPRPNTGELFF.

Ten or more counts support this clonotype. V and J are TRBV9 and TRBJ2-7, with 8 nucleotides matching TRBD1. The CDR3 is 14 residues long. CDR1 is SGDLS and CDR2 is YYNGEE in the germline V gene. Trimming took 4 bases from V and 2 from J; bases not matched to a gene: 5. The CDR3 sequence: CASSPTGQAYEQYF. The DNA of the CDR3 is TGTGCCAGCAGCCCGACGGGACAGGCCTACGAGCAGTACTTC. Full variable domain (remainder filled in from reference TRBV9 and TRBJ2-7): DSGVTQTPKHLITATGQRVTLRCSPRSGDLSVYWYQQSLDQGLQFLIQYYNGEERAKGNILERFSAQQFPDLHSELNLSSLELGDSALYFCASSPTGQAYEQYFGPGTRLTVT.

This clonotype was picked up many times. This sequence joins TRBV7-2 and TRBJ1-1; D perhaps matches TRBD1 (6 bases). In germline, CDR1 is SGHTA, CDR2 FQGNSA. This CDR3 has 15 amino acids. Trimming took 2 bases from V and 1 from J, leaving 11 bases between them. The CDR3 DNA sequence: TGTGCCAGCAGCTTACACTGGGGGCCGAACACTGAAGCTTTCTTT. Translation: CASSLHWGPNTEAFF.

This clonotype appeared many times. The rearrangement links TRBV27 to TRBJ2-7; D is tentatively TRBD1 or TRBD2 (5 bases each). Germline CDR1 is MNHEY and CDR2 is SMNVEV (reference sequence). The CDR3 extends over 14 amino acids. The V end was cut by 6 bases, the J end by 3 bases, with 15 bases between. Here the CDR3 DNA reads TGTGCCAGCAGCCCCCGGGGCTACCACTACGAGCAGTACTTC. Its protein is CASSPRGYHYEQYF.

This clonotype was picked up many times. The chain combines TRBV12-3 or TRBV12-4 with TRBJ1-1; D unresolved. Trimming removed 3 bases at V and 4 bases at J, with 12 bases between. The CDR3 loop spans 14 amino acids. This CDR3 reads CASSLEGGSTEAFF. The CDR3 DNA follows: TGTGCCAGCAGTTTGGAGGGAGGTAGCACTGAAGCTTTCTTT.

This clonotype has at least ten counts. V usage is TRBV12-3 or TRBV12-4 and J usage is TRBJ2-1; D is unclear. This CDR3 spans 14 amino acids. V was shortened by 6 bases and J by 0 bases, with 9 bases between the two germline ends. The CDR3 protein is CASSRVSSYNEQFF. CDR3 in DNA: TGTGCCAGCAGCCGCGTTAGCTCCTACAATGAGCAGTTCTTC.

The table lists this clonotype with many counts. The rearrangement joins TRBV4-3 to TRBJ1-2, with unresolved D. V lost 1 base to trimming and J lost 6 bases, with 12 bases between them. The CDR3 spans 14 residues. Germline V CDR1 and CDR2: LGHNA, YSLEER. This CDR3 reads CASSQGPSRHGYTF. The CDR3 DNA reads TGCGCCAGCAGCCAAGGACCCTCGAGACATGGCTACACCTTC.

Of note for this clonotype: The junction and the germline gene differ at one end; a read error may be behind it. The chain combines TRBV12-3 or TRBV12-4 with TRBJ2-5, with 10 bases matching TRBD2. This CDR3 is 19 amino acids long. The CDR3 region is CASCFIPYGTSAFQETQYF. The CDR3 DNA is TGTGCCAGCTGTTTCATCCCTTACGGGACTAGCGCCTTCCAAGAGACCCAGTACTTC.

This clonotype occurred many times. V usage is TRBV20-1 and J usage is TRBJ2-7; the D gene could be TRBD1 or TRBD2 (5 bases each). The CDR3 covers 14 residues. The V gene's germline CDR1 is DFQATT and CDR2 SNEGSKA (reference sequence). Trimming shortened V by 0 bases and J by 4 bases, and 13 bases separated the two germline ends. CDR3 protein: CSARERDGLYEQYF. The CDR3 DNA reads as TGCAGTGCTAGAGAAAGGGACGGGTTGTACGAGCAGTACTTC.

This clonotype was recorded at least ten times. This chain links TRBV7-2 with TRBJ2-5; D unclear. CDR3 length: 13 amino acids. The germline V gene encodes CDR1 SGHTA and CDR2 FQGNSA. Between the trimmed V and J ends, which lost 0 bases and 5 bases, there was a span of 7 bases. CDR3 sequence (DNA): TGTGCCAGCAGCTTAGCCCGTTGGGAGACCCAGTACTTC. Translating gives CASSLARWETQYF.

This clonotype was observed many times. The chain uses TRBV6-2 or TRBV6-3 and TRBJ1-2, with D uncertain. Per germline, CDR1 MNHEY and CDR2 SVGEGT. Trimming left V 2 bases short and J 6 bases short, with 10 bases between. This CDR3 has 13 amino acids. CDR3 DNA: TGTGCCAGCAGTTACGAACTGGTGGATGGCTACACCTTC. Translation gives CASSYELVDGYTF.

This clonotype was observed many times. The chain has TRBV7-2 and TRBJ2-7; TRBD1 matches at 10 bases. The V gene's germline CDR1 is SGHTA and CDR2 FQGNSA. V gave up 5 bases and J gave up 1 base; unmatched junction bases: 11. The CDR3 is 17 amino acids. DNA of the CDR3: TGTGCCAGCAGCCCCGGGACAGGGGTTTTTCGGTCCTACGAGCAGTACTTC. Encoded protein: CASSPGTGVFRSYEQYF.

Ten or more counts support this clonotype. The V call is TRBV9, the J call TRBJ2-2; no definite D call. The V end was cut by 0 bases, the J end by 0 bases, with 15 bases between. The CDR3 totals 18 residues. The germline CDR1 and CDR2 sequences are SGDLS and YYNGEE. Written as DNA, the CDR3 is TGTGCCAGCAGCGTAGGTATACTCCATAAATCGAACACCGGGGAGCTGTTTTTT. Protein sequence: CASSVGILHKSNTGELFF.

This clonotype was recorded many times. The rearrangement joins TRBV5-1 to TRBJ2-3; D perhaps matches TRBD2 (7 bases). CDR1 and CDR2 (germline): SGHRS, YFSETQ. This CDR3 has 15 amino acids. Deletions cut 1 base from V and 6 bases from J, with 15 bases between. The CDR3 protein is CASSLTAGHTDTQYF. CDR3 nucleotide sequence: TGCGCCAGCAGCTTGACAGCGGGACACACGGATACGCAGTATTTT. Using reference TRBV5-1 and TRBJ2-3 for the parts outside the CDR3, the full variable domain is KAGVTQTPRYLIKTRGQQVTLSCSPISGHRSVSWYQQTPGQGLQFLFEYFSETQRNKGNFPGRFSGRQFSNSRSEMNVSTLELGDSALYLCASSLTAGHTDTQYFGPGTRLTVL.

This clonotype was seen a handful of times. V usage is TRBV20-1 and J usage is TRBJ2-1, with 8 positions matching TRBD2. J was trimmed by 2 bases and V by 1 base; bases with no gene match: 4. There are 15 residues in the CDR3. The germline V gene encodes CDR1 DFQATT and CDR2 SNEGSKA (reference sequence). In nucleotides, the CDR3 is TGCAGTGCTAGAGGGGTGGGACTAGCCTACAATGAGCAGTTCTTC. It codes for CSARGVGLAYNEQFF.

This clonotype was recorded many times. CDR3 nucleotides: TGCGCCAGCAGCCCCCCGCAGGGCCAAGAGACCCAGTACTTC. This sequence encodes CASSPPQGQETQYF. The chain is built from TRBV5-1 and TRBJ2-5, with D tentatively TRBD1 (5 bases). This CDR3 contains 14 residues. V lost 4 bases and J 1 base, leaving 11 bases between the germline ends. Germline V CDR1 and CDR2: SGHRS, YFSETQ. Supplemented by reference TRBV5-1 and TRBJ2-5, the full variable domain reads KAGVTQTPRYLIKTRGQQVTLSCSPISGHRSVSWYQQTPGQGLQFLFEYFSETQRNKGNFPGRFSGRQFSNSRSEMNVSTLELGDSALYLCASSPPQGQETQYFGPGTRLLVL.

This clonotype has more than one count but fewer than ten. Written as DNA, the CDR3 is TGTGCCAGCCCAGGCACGGCCTCTGGGGCCAACGTCCTGACTTTC. Its protein is CASPGTASGANVLTF. This chain connects TRBV18 to TRBJ2-6; D unclear. Germline-derived CDR1 and CDR2 are KGHSH and LQKENI. The CDR3 sequence is 15 residues long. V was cut by 8 bases and J by 0 bases, with 11 bases left in between.

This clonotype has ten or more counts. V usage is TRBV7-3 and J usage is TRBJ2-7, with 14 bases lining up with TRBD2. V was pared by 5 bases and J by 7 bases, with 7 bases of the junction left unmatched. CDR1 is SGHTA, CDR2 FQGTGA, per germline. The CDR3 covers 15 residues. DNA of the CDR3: TGTGCCAGCAGCCCACGGACTAGCGGGAGGCATGAGCAGTACTTC. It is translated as CASSPRTSGRHEQYF.